This TCR beta chain was captured by sequencing in a study of cytomegalovirus exposure and HLA in healthy donors. Study results and limitations: Association of a missense DCLRE1C variant with TCR beta V- and J-gene trimming was reported in a later analysis.

About this clone itself: Antigen: not known.

It was with 60 Vbeta and 13 Jbeta primers that the PCR ran. Assay used: immunoSEQ multiplex PCR; TCRdb lists only in-frame clones, some missing. Of around 78,000 clones listed, around 70% are singletons. Germline CDR1 reads LGHNA; CDR2 reads YNFKEQ. V was pared by 3 bases and J by 3 bases, with 7 bases of the junction left unmatched. CDR3 size: 16 residues. The sequencing sample was made of PBMCs. This sequence originates from a woman aged 40 to 50 in good health and CMV-seropositive. The rearrangement links TRBV4-2 to TRBJ2-1; 8 positions match TRBD1. This CDR3 reads CASSQTPGQDYNEQFF. As DNA, the CDR3 is TGTGCCAGCAGCCAGACTCCGGGACAGGACTACAATGAGCAGTTCTTC.